The next 11 T cell receptor beta chains were all read from a single sample in a study of T-cell memory formation after mild COVID-19. TCRdb ran MiXCR on the 5' RACE reads and lists one entry per CDR3 protein. The data show 130,000 to 150,000 distinct CDR3 sequences, under 7% seen once. Sequenced: PBMCs or a T cell subset sorted from them (not recorded which). The receptor source for this set is an adult woman who had mild COVID-19 (a few samples of this study predate the infection). Cell type and time point are not known.

V and J are TRBV5-1 and TRBJ2-1; 7 positions match TRBD1. This CDR3 region has 13 residues. V lost 3 bases, J lost 7 bases, and 4 bases stayed unmatched. The germline CDR1 and CDR2 sequences are SGHRS and YFSETQ. The CDR3 bases are TGCGCCAGCAGCTCACCACAGGGGAATGAGCAGTTCTTC. Protein product: CASSSPQGNEQFF.

This clonotype was observed a handful of times. The chain uses TRBV6-2 or TRBV6-3 and TRBJ2-1; TRBD2 aligns across 9 bases. V was clipped by 0 bases and J by 0 bases; unmatched bases: 9. Germline V gene lookup returns CDR1 MNHEY and CDR2 SVGEGT. CDR3 length: 19 residues. The CDR3 sequence: CASSYSTLAGASSYNEQFF. CDR3 nucleotides: TGTGCCAGCAGTTACTCAACTTTAGCGGGAGCCAGCTCCTACAATGAGCAGTTCTTC.

This clonotype was seen at least ten times. The chain employs TRBV7-2 and TRBJ2-7; TRBD2 matches at 7 bases. This CDR3 spans 15 amino acids. Germline CDR1 reads SGHTA; CDR2 reads FQGNSA. The ends lost 4 bases at V and 5 bases at J; junction bases unmatched: 11. For the CDR3, the DNA is TGTGCCAGCAGCTGGGACGGACTAGAAGTAAACGAGCAGTACTTC. Encoded protein: CASSWDGLEVNEQYF. Full variable domain (rest looked up from reference TRBV7-2 and TRBJ2-7): GAGVSQSPSNKVTEKGKDVELRCDPISGHTALYWYRQSLGQGLEFLIYFQGNSAPDKSGLPSDRFSAERTGGSVSTLTIQRTQQEDSAVYLCASSWDGLEVNEQYFGPGTRLTVT.

This clonotype appeared a few times. V and J are TRBV4-2 and TRBJ1-2, with D unresolved. Germline CDR1 is LGHNA and CDR2 is YNFKEQ. The V gene lost 1 base and the J gene lost 4 bases, with 13 bases spanning the gap. The CDR3 length is 15 residues. CDR3 amino acids: CASSQGGPEGYGYTF. The CDR3 DNA follows: TGTGCCAGCAGCCAAGGCGGACCTGAGGGCTATGGCTACACCTTC.

This clonotype showed up just a few times. V and J are TRBV24-1 and TRBJ2-3, with D possibly matching TRBD2 (6 bases). The CDR3 loop spans 15 amino acids. Per germline, CDR1 KGHDR and CDR2 SFDVKD. Trimming stripped 3 bases from V and 2 bases from J, with 11 bases between. The CDR3 sequence: CATSDPGTYTDTQYF. CDR3 sequence (DNA): TGTGCCACCAGTGATCCCGGGACTTACACAGATACGCAGTATTTT.

A word on this clonotype: Sequence at one end of the junction differs from germline and may be a read error. This chain joins TRBV5-1 and TRBJ1-1; D is unresolved. Germline CDR1 SGHRS, CDR2 YFSETQ. This CDR3 comprises 15 residues. In DNA form, the CDR3 reads TGCTCCAGCAGCCCACTCGCACAGAGGAACACTGAAGCTTTCTTT. Encoded protein: CSSSPLAQRNTEAFF.

This chain links TRBV20-1 with TRBJ2-7; D gene unclear. The germline V gene has CDR1 DFQATT and CDR2 SNEGSKA (reference sequence). This CDR3 is 12 amino acids long. Trimming stripped 3 bases from V and 2 bases from J, with 8 bases between. The CDR3 reads CSASPVTYEQYF. For the CDR3, the DNA is TGCAGTGCTAGCCCAGTTACCTACGAGCAGTACTTC.

There are many counts of this clonotype. V and J are TRBV6-5 and TRBJ1-1; D remains ambiguous. The CDR3 runs 14 residues. Germline loops: CDR1 MNHEY, CDR2 SVGAGI. The V end was cut by 5 bases, the J end by 1 base, with 11 bases between. CDR3 residues: CASSPGRKNTEAFF. In DNA, the CDR3 is TGTGCCAGCAGTCCCGGACGGAAGAACACTGAAGCTTTCTTT.

In this sample, this clonotype turned up many times. The chain uses TRBV7-9 and TRBJ2-2; 7 nucleotides align to TRBD2. V trimming: 5 bases; J trimming: 6 bases; junction bases outside the gene matches: 9. The germline V gene encodes CDR1 SEHNR and CDR2 FQNEAQ (reference sequence). This CDR3 comprises 15 residues. The chain's CDR3 is CASSPPTGGAGELFF. The CDR3 DNA follows: TGTGCCAGCAGCCCCCCCACGGGAGGAGCCGGGGAGCTGTTTTTT.

V gene TRBV15 combines with J gene TRBJ2-7; D gene unclear. V lost 0 bases and J lost 4, with 16 bases in between. Germline V lookup: CDR1 LNHNV, CDR2 YYDKDF (reference sequence). CDR3 length: 16 amino acids. The CDR3 is CATSRDYTAVKYEQYF. Written as DNA, the CDR3 is TGTGCCACCAGCAGAGATTATACGGCGGTAAAGTACGAGCAGTACTTC.

The table lists this clonotype with many counts. The chain couples TRBV5-6 to TRBJ2-1; D call uncertain. Germline assignment: CDR1 SGHDT and CDR2 YYEEEE. V was trimmed by 0 bases and J by 9 bases, leaving 19 bases between them. This CDR3 region has 16 residues. CDR3 sequence (DNA): TGTGCCAGCAGCTTGGGCTCTAGGTACGCCCAGTTTGAGCAGTTCTTC. Translation: CASSLGSRYAQFEQFF. Full variable domain (outside the CDR3, taken from reference TRBV5-6 and TRBJ2-1): DAGVTQSPTHLIKTRGQQVTLRCSPKSGHDTVSWYQQALGQGPQFIFQYYEEEERQRGNFPDRFSGHQFPNYSSELNVNALLLGDSALYLCASSLGSRYAQFEQFFGPGTRLTVL.